Only one count was recorded for the clone carrying this T cell receptor (beta chain). Its antigen is not known. The data were taken from a study of OX40 agonist ivuxolimab in advanced cancers. TCRdb's table, derived via immunoSEQ multiplex PCR, lists solely in-frame clones and lacks some. The sample lists roughly 70,000 clones; 65% to 90% were seen once. V shed 7 bases and J shed 0 bases, with 13 bases lying between them. Germline V gene lookup returns CDR1 SNHLY and CDR2 FYNNEI. This CDR3 region has 14 residues. General observations from the study: There was clonal expansion of CD4+ and CD8+ blood T cells by week 6 at 0.1 to 3.0 mg/kg.

This chain connects TRBV2 to TRBJ2-7, with D possibly matching TRBD2 (5 bases). The TCR comes from an adult with an advanced solid tumor such as melanoma, head and neck, liver or kidney cancer. The material was CD4+ or CD8+ T cells sorted from blood, obtained in a trial of the OX40 agonist ivuxolimab. The CDR3 is CASKVGLSSYEQYF. As DNA, the CDR3 is TGTGCCAGCAAGGTTGGACTTAGCTCCTACGAGCAGTACTTC.